Detailed here is one T cell receptor beta chain. This CDR3 contains 15 residues. V shed 4 bases, J shed 5 bases, and the junction held 7 bases outside the gene matches. Germline V gives CDR1 MRHNA, CDR2 SNTAGT. The data belong to a study of blood T cell repertoires in COVID-19. The wider study: Acute-phase and convalescent COVID-19 samples originated in the United States, Italy and Spain.

Repertoires were generated with immunoSEQ multiplex PCR, while TCRdb's copy carries only in-frame clones and drops some. The sample lists more than 250,000 clones; around 88% were seen once. The receptor comes from a woman in her 40s with acute COVID-19. V usage is TRBV6-4 and J usage is TRBJ1-2; 10 nucleotides agree with TRBD1. Source material: PBMCs or T cells enriched from blood (not recorded which). CDR3 region: CASSAETGGQYGYTF. The CDR3 DNA is TGTGCCAGCAGTGCTGAGACAGGGGGCCAGTATGGCTACACCTTC.